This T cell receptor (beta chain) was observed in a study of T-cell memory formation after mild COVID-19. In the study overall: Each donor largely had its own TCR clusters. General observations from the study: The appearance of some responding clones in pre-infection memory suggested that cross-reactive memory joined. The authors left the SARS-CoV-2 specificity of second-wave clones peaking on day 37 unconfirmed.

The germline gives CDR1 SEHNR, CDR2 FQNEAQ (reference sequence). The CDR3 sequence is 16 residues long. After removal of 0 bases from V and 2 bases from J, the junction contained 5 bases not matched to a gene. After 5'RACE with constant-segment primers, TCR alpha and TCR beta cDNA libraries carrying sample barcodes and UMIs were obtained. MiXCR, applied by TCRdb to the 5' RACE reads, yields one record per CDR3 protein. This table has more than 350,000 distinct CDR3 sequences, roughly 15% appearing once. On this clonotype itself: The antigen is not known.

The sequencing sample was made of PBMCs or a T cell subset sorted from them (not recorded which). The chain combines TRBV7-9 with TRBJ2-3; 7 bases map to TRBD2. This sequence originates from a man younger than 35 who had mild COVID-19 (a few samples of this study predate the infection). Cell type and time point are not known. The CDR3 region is CASSLAAGEATDTQYF. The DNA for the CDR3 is TGTGCCAGCAGCTTAGCCGCGGGGGAAGCCACAGATACGCAGTATTTT.